The present TCR beta chain was sequenced within a study of cytomegalovirus exposure and HLA in healthy donors. Study background: The 90 to 150 validation repertoires used the same platform as the 650 to 850 first-cohort repertoires, a later analysis reported.

The CDR3 consists of 15 residues. The V gene lost 0 bases and the J gene lost 6 bases, with 15 bases spanning the gap. CDR1 and CDR2 from the germline V gene are KGHSH and LQKENI. This clone occurred a few times. Its matching antigen is unknown. Profiled with immunoSEQ multiplex PCR; TCRdb holds only in-frame clones, not every one. The data hold 200,000 or so clones, with roughly 80% observed a single time. General study findings and limits: Reported performance of the classifier showed diagnosis of cytomegalovirus status with high specificity and sensitivity. The study labeled fewer than 200 TCR beta chains cytomegalovirus-associated.

The sequence came from a man younger than 30 in good health and CMV-seropositive. Specimen: PBMCs. This chain connects TRBV18 to TRBJ2-7; D perhaps matches TRBD1 (5 bases). The CDR3 region has the DNA TGTGCCAGCTCACCACCTAATACCCACAGGACCGAGCAGTACTTC. The encoded protein is CASSPPNTHRTEQYF.